This section outlines one T cell receptor beta chain sequence together with its context. It lacks a known antigen. Base qualities are not provided; no much larger clone lies one nucleotide away. The data are from a study of T-cell reconstitution after alpha-beta-depleted transplantation in children (dated by TCRdb to about 2016). Some background on the complete study: Using TCR repertoire profiling, the study quantitatively followed how T-cell immune reconstitution unfolded in children after TCRalphabeta/CD19-depleted allogeneic hematopoietic cell transplantation.

The sample's treatment or condition label, decoded: allogeneic hematopoietic cell transplantation with graft depleted of TCRalphabeta T cells and CD19 B cells. The children who served as transplant recipients had been given grafts of TCRalphabeta/CD19-depleted allogeneic hematopoietic cells. Library creation used PCR. For sequencing, an Illumina HiSeq 2500 was employed. To normalize quantification of the TCRbeta repertoire, the TCR libraries were built with molecular barcoding that relied on unique molecular identifiers. TCRdb redid the processing of the public reads, applying fastp at Q25 and MiXCR, and retained in-frame beta chains. Merged by CDR3 protein, the rows form single entries marked with the most common genes and DNA. In all, the sample holds under 250,000 distinct CDR3 sequences, and roughly 15% of those were seen once. The ten largest account for about two fifths of the sample. Broader findings and caveats from the paper: About two months after transplant, the apparently early recovery of alphabetaT-cell counts reportedly depended on just several hundred clones that had expanded rapidly and came from non-depleted graft cells. Over the following months the frequencies of hyperexpanded clones went down, and after one year T-cell counts and TCRbeta diversity were mostly credited to newly produced T cells. In some patients, the high TCRbeta diversity seen at day 60 was put down to recipient T cells and intrathymic progenitors that had survived conditioning.

Sample: PBMCs, mostly from graft donor cells, taken 360 days after TCRalphabeta/CD19-depleted stem cell transplant. This clonotype was obtained from a male patient under 10 years old who had a stem cell transplant for acute lymphoblastic leukemia, so the T cells may come from the graft donor.

The CDR3 protein: CASSYSGGAAYEQYF. The DNA reads as follows: TGTGCCAGCAGTTACTCGGGCGGGGCCGCCTACGAGCAGTACTTC. The rearranged segments are TRBV6-2 or TRBV6-3 and TRBJ2-7, and the D gene may be TRBD2, 6 bases matching. CDR3 length: 15 amino acids, cysteine to phenylalanine. CDR3 DNA only is kept here, 45 bases in frame from base 1. CDR1 and CDR2, looked up from the germline V gene, are MNHEY and SVGEGT. At the junction V is shortened by 0 bases and J by 2 bases, with 11 bases in between.